One and the same sample provided the 6 T cell receptor beta chains below, sequenced in a study of T cell changes during pregnancy in multiple sclerosis. The repertoire was sequenced with immunoSEQ multiplex PCR; TCRdb's copy has only in-frame clones and lacks some. The table lists around 77,000 clones, just over 90% of them singletons. This specimen consisted of peripheral blood, obtained in the third trimester of pregnancy. Source of these receptors: a female donor with multiple sclerosis, enrolled in a pregnancy study.

The chain joins TRBV25-1 to TRBJ1-6, with D unclear. V lost 1 base and J 7 bases, leaving 11 bases between the germline ends. CDR1 is MGHDK, CDR2 SYGVNS, per germline. There are 15 residues in the CDR3. CDR3 sequence (DNA): TGTGCCAGCAGTGAATCTGTCACCACAAATTCACCCCTCCACTTT. This codes for CASSESVTTNSPLHF.

The chain carries TRBV20-1 and TRBJ2-4; D is unresolved. Germline CDR1 and CDR2: DFQATT and SNEGSKA (reference sequence). This CDR3 is 10 amino acids long. The germline V and J ends were trimmed by 7 bases and 5 bases, with 6 bases remaining between them. The CDR3 nucleotides read TGCAGTGAAACAGAAAACATTCAGTACTTC. It is translated as CSETENIQYF.

As regards this clone: One end of the junction does not line up with germline, which may come from a read error. V gene TRBV29-1 combines with J gene TRBJ1-2, with 8 bases that match TRBD1. The germline V gene encodes CDR1 SQVTM and CDR2 ANQGSEA. The length of the CDR3 is 12 residues. DNA of the CDR3: TGCAGCGCTGAATGGACAGGGAATTTCTACACCTTC. Protein product: CSAEWTGNFYTF.

About this clone: One end of the junction fails to match germline, which may point to a read error. The CDR3 loop reads CASSIAGGYNEQFF. In nucleotides, the CDR3 is TGTGCCAGCAGCATAGCGGGAGGCTACAATGAGCAGTTCTTC. V and J are TRBV7-9 and TRBJ2-1; 10 nucleotides match TRBD2. The CDR3 is 14 residues long. Germline V lookup: CDR1 SEHNR, CDR2 FQNEAQ (reference sequence).

The J gene is TRBJ2-7, the V gene TRBV7-2, with 9 positions matching TRBD2. V shed 0 bases, J shed 1 base, and the junction held 10 bases outside the gene matches. This CDR3 is built from 18 residues. In germline, CDR1 is SGHTA, CDR2 FQGNSA. The CDR3 protein is CASSLAVDRREGSYEQYF. DNA of the CDR3: TGTGCCAGCAGCTTAGCGGTCGATCGGCGGGAGGGGTCCTACGAGCAGTACTTC.

This clone occurred a few times. This sequence joins TRBV28 and TRBJ1-1; D unresolved. This CDR3 is 13 amino acids long. V lost 6 bases to trimming and J lost 1 base, with 9 bases between them. Germline CDR1 reads MDHEN; CDR2 reads SYDVKM. The DNA for the CDR3 is TGTGCCAGCAGAGGGAGGGAGAACACTGAAGCTTTCTTT. This sequence encodes CASRGRENTEAFF. The whole variable domain, remainder taken from reference TRBV28 and TRBJ1-1, is DVKVTQSSRYLVKRTGEKVFLECVQDMDHENMFWYRQDPGLGLRLIYFSYDVKMKEKGDIPEGYSVSREKKERFSLILESASTNQTSMYLCASRGRENTEAFFGQGTRLTVV.